This T cell receptor (beta chain) derives from a study of human T cells and chemical hapten exposure. Study information: Largely, small differences in pooled library volume made per-sample TCR yields vary.

Someone pulled total RNA out of unfractionated whole blood. The J segment lost 3 bases and the V segment lost 3 bases, leaving 2 bases of the junction unmatched. CDR3 size: 15 residues. The germline gives CDR1 MDHEN, CDR2 SYDVKM. In the library, unique molecular identifiers were attached to individual cDNA molecules. TCRdb reprocessed the 5' RACE reads with MiXCR, giving one entry per CDR3 protein. The sample lists roughly 110,000 distinct CDR3 sequences; roughly 19% were seen once. This receptor was taken from a human donor in good health. This rearrangement joins TRBV28 to TRBJ2-1, with TRBD2 identical over 10 bases. As DNA, the CDR3 is TGTGCCAGCAGTTTCCTAGCGGGAGTCTACAATGAGCAGTTCTTC. Translation gives CASSFLAGVYNEQFF.